This is a list of T cell receptor beta chains from one sample in a study of T cells in Graves' hyperthyroidism and ophthalmopathy. TCRdb used MiXCR to reprocess the multiplex PCR reads, holding one entry per CDR3 protein. The sample holds about 540,000 distinct CDR3 sequences, approximately 44% seen once. Sequencing used peripheral blood or thyroid tissue (not recorded which). The receptors originated from a woman in her late teens or twenties with Graves' hyperthyroidism. CDR3s include the opening cysteine and the closing phenylalanine or tryptophan. D genes are given only for firm matches. Some rows mark clone size as missing; the rest say once, few, many or name a class of expanded clone.

d_call | j_call | v_call | clone_size | cdr3_length | cdr3_nt | cdr3_aa
- | TRBJ2-6 | TRBV29-1 | many | 12 | TGCAGCGTATCTTCTGGGGCCAACGTCCTGACTTTC | CSVSSGANVLTF
TRBD1 | TRBJ1-3 | TRBV19 | many | 15 | TGTGCCAGTTACTTTGGGACAGGGACTGGAAACACCATATATTTT | CASYFGTGTGNTIYF
- | TRBJ2-3 | TRBV7-9 | few | 16 | TGTGCCAGCAGCTCCCTGGGGCGGGGCGATCAGGATACGCAGTATTTT | CASSSLGRGDQDTQYF
- | TRBJ1-4 | TRBV7-8 | - | 17 | TGTGCCAGCAGCCAAGAGGCGGCAACACTCTCTAATGAAAAACTGTTTTTT | CASSQEAATLSNEKLFF
TRBD1 | TRBJ1-4 | TRBV29-1 | few | 15 | TGCAGCGTTGAAGACCGACAGGGGAAAGTAGAAAAACTGTTTTTT | CSVEDRQGKVEKLFF
- | TRBJ2-7 | TRBV6-6 | - | 15 | TGTGCCAGCAATACGGGCACCGGTCCCACCTACGAGCAGTACTTC | CASNTGTGPTYEQYF
- | TRBJ2-2 | TRBV4-1 | many | 17 | TGCGCCAGCAGTCGAAACTCCGGGGGTGAACGCACCGGGGAGCTGTTTTTT | CASSRNSGGERTGELFF
TRBD1 | TRBJ2-2 | TRBV7-2 | once | 17 | TGTGCCAGCAGCTTAACCGGGACAGCAGCGAACACCGGGGAGCTGTTTTTT | CASSLTGTAANTGELFF
- | TRBJ1-1 | TRBV7-9 | - | 12 | TGTGCCAGCGGCCCATTTAGACTCGAAGCTTTCTTT | CASGPFRLEAFF
TRBD1 | TRBJ1-6 | TRBV7-6 | once | 16 | TGTGCCAGCAGCACACCGGGACAGTTTTATAATTCACCCCTCCACTTT | CASSTPGQFYNSPLHF
- | TRBJ1-1 | TRBV14 | many | 14 | TGTGCCAGCAGCCAATATGGAGTGGGTACTGAAGCTTTCTTT | CASSQYGVGTEAFF
- | TRBJ2-6 | TRBV7-2 | - | 15 | TGTGCCAGCAGCACGGGACCGGGAGGGGCCAACGTCCTGACTTTC | CASSTGPGGANVLTF
- | TRBJ2-3 | TRBV6-4 | - | 14 | TGTGCCAGCAGTCCCGCCGGGGACTCAGTAACGCAGTATTTT | CASSPAGDSVTQYF
- | TRBJ1-3 | TRBV7-9 | many | 17 | TGTGCCAGCAGCGTTCAGGGGCGCCGTTACTCTGGAAACACCATATATTTT | CASSVQGRRYSGNTIYF
- | TRBJ1-1 | TRBV10-3 | - | 17 | TGTGCCATCAGTGTGCAGGACAACCTCGGAGGGTACACTGAAGCTTTCTTT | CAISVQDNLGGYTEAFF
- | TRBJ1-3 | TRBV12-3/TRBV12-4 | many | 15 | TGTGCCAGCAGTTTATCTTGGGGGAGTTTGGACACCATATATTTT | CASSLSWGSLDTIYF
- | TRBJ2-6 | TRBV7-2 | once | 14 | TGTGCCAGCACTGAGGGTCCTGGGGCCAACGTCCTGACTTTC | CASTEGPGANVLTF
TRBD2 | TRBJ2-5 | TRBV9 | once | 16 | TGTGCCAGCAGTCAAACACTAGCGGGAGCGGTTGAGACCCAGTACTTC | CASSQTLAGAVETQYF
- | TRBJ1-4 | TRBV15 | many | 15 | TGTGCCACTGCAGGATCGCTTGCAACTAATGAAAAACTGTTTTTT | CATAGSLATNEKLFF
- | TRBJ2-3 | TRBV2 | few | 14 | TGTGCCAGCAGGGAGGGGATTAACACAGATACGCAGTATTTT | CASREGINTDTQYF
- | TRBJ2-2 | TRBV4-3 | many | 13 | TGCGCCAGCAGCCAAGAAAGGTCCGGGGAGCTGTTTTTT | CASSQERSGELFF
TRBD1 | TRBJ1-2 | TRBV6-1 | many | 14 | TGTGCCAGCAGGAGCGGGACAGCAAACTATGGCTACACCTTC | CASRSGTANYGYTF
- | TRBJ2-7 | TRBV27 | many | 13 | TGTGCCAGCAGTCAGAGGGAAATCGACGAGCAGTACTTC | CASSQREIDEQYF
- | TRBJ2-5 | TRBV5-1 | many | 14 | TGCGCCAGCAGCCACTCTAGCGTTGGAGAGACCCAGTACTTC | CASSHSSVGETQYF
TRBD1 | TRBJ2-7 | TRBV7-2 | many | 15 | TGTGCCAGCGGCTCGCCCGGGACAGGGATTTACGAGCAGTACTTC | CASGSPGTGIYEQYF
- | TRBJ1-1 | TRBV20-1 | many | 13 | TGCAGTGCGTCAAACTATCGGAACACTGAAGCTTTCTTT | CSASNYRNTEAFF
TRBD1 | TRBJ2-2 | TRBV20-1 | many | 14 | TGCAGTGCTACCACAGGGGCTAACACCGGGGAGCTGTTTTTT | CSATTGANTGELFF
TRBD2 | TRBJ2-5 | TRBV6-5 | many | 15 | TGTGCCAGCAGTCCGACTAGCGGGATCCAAGAGACCCAGTACTTC | CASSPTSGIQETQYF
TRBD2 | TRBJ2-2 | TRBV9 | - | 18 | TGTGCCAGCAGCGTCTCCCGAGGAGGCGGGAGTATCTCCGGGGAGCTGTTTTTT | CASSVSRGGGSISGELFF
- | TRBJ2-5 | TRBV19 | many | 14 | TGTGCCAGTAGTGCACTACAGGCCCAAGAGACCCAGTACTTC | CASSALQAQETQYF
- | TRBJ1-1 | TRBV7-6 | - | 15 | TGTGCCAGCAGCTTACCGGGACGGAGGAACACTGAAGCTTTCTTT | CASSLPGRRNTEAFF
TRBD2 | TRBJ2-7 | TRBV7-2 | - | 15 | TGTGCCAGCAGTCAGACTAGCGGGATACCCTACGAGCAGTACTTC | CASSQTSGIPYEQYF
- | TRBJ1-2 | TRBV5-6 | many | 13 | TGTGCCAGCAGCTTGGAGGGGCGCAGAGGCTACACCTTC | CASSLEGRRGYTF
TRBD1 | TRBJ1-2 | TRBV4-3 | - | 13 | TGCGCCAGCAGCCAGGTACAGGGGTTCGGCTACACCTTC | CASSQVQGFGYTF
TRBD2 | TRBJ2-7 | TRBV6-2/TRBV6-3 | - | 16 | TGTGCCAGCAGTTACGGACTAGCGGGAGAGTTGTACGAGCAGTACTTC | CASSYGLAGELYEQYF
TRBD1 | TRBJ1-4 | TRBV5-1 | - | 15 | TGCGCCAGCAGCTACCAAGGGGGCGCCGAGGAAAAACTGTTTTTT | CASSYQGGAEEKLFF
TRBD1 | TRBJ1-1 | TRBV24-1 | many | 15 | TGTGCCACCAGTGATGCGACAGGGTTAAAAACTGAAGCTTTCTTT | CATSDATGLKTEAFF
- | TRBJ1-2 | TRBV6-5 | many | 12 | TGTGCCAGCAGTACGGACGAGAATGGCTACACCTTC | CASSTDENGYTF
TRBD2 | TRBJ2-2 | TRBV24-1 | - | 14 | TGTGCCACCAGTGCTAGCGGGAGTTTCGGGGAGCTGTTTTTT | CATSASGSFGELFF
- | TRBJ2-7 | TRBV10-3 | many | 17 | TGTGCCATCAGTGAGTTGGGTCGTCTAGTTTACTCCTACGAGCAGTACTTC | CAISELGRLVYSYEQYF
- | TRBJ2-5 | TRBV7-9 | many | 14 | TGTGCCAGCAGCGTCGGACAGGGAGGGGAGACCCAGTACTTC | CASSVGQGGETQYF
- | TRBJ1-1 | TRBV10-3 | - | 14 | TGTGCCATCAGCGCCGGATGGGATAACACTGAAGCTTTCTTT | CAISAGWDNTEAFF
- | TRBJ2-7 | TRBV15 | many | 16 | TGTGCCACCAGCAGAGATTCGGGCTCAGGGTTGTACGAGCAGTACTTC | CATSRDSGSGLYEQYF